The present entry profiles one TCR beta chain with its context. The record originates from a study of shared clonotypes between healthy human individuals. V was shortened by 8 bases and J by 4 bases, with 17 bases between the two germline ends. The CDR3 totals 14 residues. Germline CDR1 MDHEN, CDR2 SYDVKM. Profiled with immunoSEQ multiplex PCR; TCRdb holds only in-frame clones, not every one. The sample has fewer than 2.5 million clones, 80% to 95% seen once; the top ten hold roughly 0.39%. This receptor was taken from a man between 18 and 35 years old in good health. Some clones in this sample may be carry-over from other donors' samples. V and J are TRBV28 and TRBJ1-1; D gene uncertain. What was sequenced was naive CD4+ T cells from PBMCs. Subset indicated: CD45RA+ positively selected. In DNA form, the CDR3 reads TGTGCCAGCGGACTAGGAGCCGATGGCACTGAAGCTTTCTTT. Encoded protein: CASGLGADGTEAFF.